Below, 29 T cell receptor beta chains from the same sample are listed, as sequenced in a study of blood T cell repertoires in COVID-19. Libraries were prepared by immunoSEQ multiplex PCR; TCRdb keeps only in-frame clonotypes and omits some of them. The sample lists fewer than 350,000 clones, more than 80% seen once, with 6.5% to 8% in the top ten. The sequenced sample was peripheral blood. The receptors here all came from a woman aged 30 to 39 with COVID-19, enrolled during active disease.

The V call is TRBV19, the J call TRBJ1-5, with D unresolved. The CDR3 covers 15 residues. V was clipped by 3 bases and J by 1 base, with 10 bases between them. CDR1 and CDR2 (germline): LNHDA, SQIVND (reference sequence). The CDR3 region is CASSIGGGSNQPQHF. In DNA, the CDR3 is TGTGCCAGTAGTATCGGAGGAGGAAGCAATCAGCCCCAGCATTTT.

This sequence joins TRBV28 and TRBJ1-6; perhaps TRBD1 as D (6 bases). The CDR3 has 12 amino acids. CDR1 is MDHEN, CDR2 SYDVKM, per germline. Trimming left V 8 bases short and J 8 bases short, with 10 bases between. The CDR3: CASGTFDSPLHF. The DNA for the CDR3 is TGTGCCAGCGGGACATTTGATTCACCCCTCCACTTT. Drawing the rest from reference TRBV28 and TRBJ1-6, the complete variable domain is DVKVTQSSRYLVKRTGEKVFLECVQDMDHENMFWYRQDPGLGLRLIYFSYDVKMKEKGDIPEGYSVSREKKERFSLILESASTNQTSMYLCASGTFDSPLHFGNGTRLTVT.

The V call is TRBV19, the J call TRBJ2-7, with 9 positions matching TRBD1. This CDR3 is 13 amino acids long. The V segment lost 4 bases and the J segment 4 bases; nucleotides outside the gene matches: 2. CDR1 and CDR2 from the germline V gene are LNHDA and SQIVND (reference sequence). CDR3 nucleotide sequence: TGTGCCAGTAGTACCGGGACAGGGTACGAGCAGTACTTC. This gives the protein CASSTGTGYEQYF.

The chain joins TRBV19 to TRBJ1-5, with a possible D match to TRBD1 (5 bases). Germline loops: CDR1 LNHDA, CDR2 SQIVND (reference sequence). This CDR3 has 15 amino acids. V was pared by 2 bases and J by 4 bases, with 12 bases between. In DNA form, the CDR3 reads TGTGCCAGTAGTATAAGGGGCGGGAATAATCAGCCCCAGCATTTT. This gives the protein CASSIRGGNNQPQHF.

The CDR3 coding sequence is TGTGCCGTACGACCCAGACTAGCGGGACCCCAATCCGGGGAGCTGTTTTTT. This codes for CAVRPRLAGPQSGELFF. The genes are TRBV2 and TRBJ2-2, with TRBD2 matching 11 bases. This CDR3 has 17 residues. Germline CDR1 is SNHLY and CDR2 is FYNNEI. J gave up 6 bases and V 11 bases, and 17 bases lay outside the gene matches.

The chain employs TRBV5-1 and TRBJ1-4; D remains ambiguous. Per germline, CDR1 SGHRS and CDR2 YFSETQ. This CDR3 region has 15 residues. The V gene lost 0 bases and the J gene lost 1 base, with 7 bases spanning the gap. CDR3 DNA sequence: TGCGCCAGCAGCTTGGGGGAGGGAACTAATGAAAAACTGTTTTTT. Translation gives CASSLGEGTNEKLFF.

The V call is TRBV5-1, the J call TRBJ2-2; no reliable D call. The germline CDR1 and CDR2 sequences are SGHRS and YFSETQ. This CDR3 region has 18 residues. V was trimmed by 1 base and J by 4 bases, leaving 20 bases between them. The CDR3 nucleotides are TGCGCCAGCAGCTTGTTTTCCGTAAAGACTCGCTCCACCGGGGAGCTGTTTTTT. It specifies CASSLFSVKTRSTGELFF.

The V and J genes are TRBV5-4 and TRBJ2-3; D is possibly TRBD1 (6 bases). Trimming took 1 base from V and 4 from J, leaving 16 bases between them. The CDR3 has 16 amino acids. From germline, CDR1 is SGHNT and CDR2 YYREEE (reference sequence). CDR3 DNA sequence: TGTGCCAGCAGCTTGAAGAGACAGGCGATTCCAGATACGCAGTATTTT. This encodes CASSLKRQAIPDTQYF.

The V call is TRBV5-1, the J call TRBJ1-3; 7 bases map to TRBD1. The V gene's germline CDR1 is SGHRS and CDR2 YFSETQ. V was clipped by 5 bases and J by 0 bases; unmatched bases: 5. This CDR3 spans 15 amino acids. The CDR3 loop is CASRPGTDSGNTIYF. The CDR3 DNA is TGCGCCAGCAGGCCCGGGACAGACTCTGGAAACACCATATATTTT.

A few counts support this clone. The chain links TRBV5-4 to TRBJ2-7; tentatively, D is TRBD1 (6 bases). Germline V lookup: CDR1 SGHNT, CDR2 YYREEE (reference sequence). This CDR3 is 14 amino acids long. With 3 bases removed from V and 7 bases from J, the gap between germline ends came to 17 bases. The CDR3 sequence: CASSWGQGPFEQYF. The CDR3 DNA reads as TGTGCCAGCAGCTGGGGCCAGGGGCCGTTTGAGCAGTACTTC.

The chain combines TRBV20-1 with TRBJ2-5, with D possibly matching TRBD2 (7 bases). The CDR3 is made up of 11 amino acids. Between the trimmed V and J ends, which lost 5 bases and 9 bases, there was a span of 13 bases. Germline-derived CDR1 and CDR2 are DFQATT and SNEGSKA (reference sequence). In DNA, the CDR3 is TGCAGTGCTGGGGGGGGGCAGGCCCAGTACTTC. As protein: CSAGGGQAQYF.

The chain carries TRBV11-2 and TRBJ2-2; 8 bases align to TRBD2. The CDR3 extends over 16 amino acids. J was trimmed by 7 bases and V by 5 bases; bases with no gene match: 12. Germline V gene data show CDR1 as SGHAT and CDR2 as FQNNGV. Written as DNA, the CDR3 is TGTGCCAGCAGCCTTAGAACGGGAGGGTCTGTCGGGGAGCTGTTTTTT. Amino acid sequence: CASSLRTGGSVGELFF.

V and J are TRBV7-9 and TRBJ1-1, with TRBD1 matching over 7 bases. CDR3 size: 17 residues. V gave up 2 bases and J gave up 4 bases; unmatched junction bases: 13. Germline-derived CDR1 and CDR2 are SEHNR and FQNEAQ (reference sequence). CDR3 loop: CASSLTPGQRIGTEAFF. The DNA for the CDR3 is TGTGCCAGCAGCTTAACCCCGGGACAGCGGATCGGCACTGAAGCTTTCTTT.

The chain uses TRBV5-1 and TRBJ2-2, with TRBD1 matching 10 bases. The CDR3 is 14 residues long. The J segment lost 6 bases and the V segment lost 7 bases, leaving 6 bases of the junction unmatched. In germline, CDR1 is SGHRS, CDR2 YFSETQ. The CDR3 sequence is CASGDRGLAGELFF. The CDR3 DNA sequence: TGCGCCAGCGGGGACAGGGGCCTGGCCGGGGAGCTGTTTTTT. Combining the CDR3 with reference TRBV5-1 and TRBJ2-2 gives the whole variable domain KAGVTQTPRYLIKTRGQQVTLSCSPISGHRSVSWYQQTPGQGLQFLFEYFSETQRNKGNFPGRFSGRQFSNSRSEMNVSTLELGDSALYLCASGDRGLAGELFFGEGSRLTVL.

The CDR3 here is CASSFRVGDFTEAFF. CDR3 bases: TGTGCCAGCAGTTTCAGGGTCGGGGACTTCACTGAAGCTTTCTTT. This chain links TRBV6-6 with TRBJ1-1, with D perhaps TRBD1 (5 bases). CDR1 MNHNY and CDR2 SVGAGI come from the germline V gene (reference sequence). The CDR3 is 15 residues long. V lost 4 bases and J 4 bases, leaving 16 bases between the germline ends.

This sequence joins TRBV3-1 (or the pseudogene TRBV3-2) and TRBJ2-2, with a possible D match to TRBD1 (6 bases). Germline CDR1 and CDR2: LGHDT and YNNKEL (reference sequence). Trimming removed 3 bases at V and 2 bases at J, with 7 bases between. The CDR3 is 14 amino acids. As DNA, the CDR3 is TGTGCCAGCAGCCAGGGACACAACACCGGGGAGCTGTTTTTT. This translates into CASSQGHNTGELFF.

The chain joins TRBV6-5 to TRBJ2-2; 8 bases map to TRBD2. Germline assignment: CDR1 MNHEY and CDR2 SVGAGI. The CDR3 is 15 amino acids. Trimming removed 8 bases from V and 9 bases from J; junction bases left unmatched: 14. CDR3 loop: CASRPHGGGWRELFF. The DNA of the CDR3 is TGTGCCAGCCGTCCCCACGGCGGGGGGTGGCGGGAGCTGTTTTTT.

This clone showed up just a few times. CDR3 sequence: CASSQEKGWSEAFF. The CDR3 coding sequence is TGCGCCAGCAGCCAAGAGAAGGGGTGGTCTGAAGCTTTCTTT. The chain recombines TRBV4-1 with TRBJ1-1; D is possibly TRBD1 (5 bases). CDR1 and CDR2 from the germline V gene are MGHRA and YSYEKL. V shed 0 bases and J shed 6 bases, with 11 bases lying between them. CDR3 size: 14 residues.

The chain employs TRBV5-5 and TRBJ1-6; D is undetermined. Germline CDR1 SGHKS, CDR2 YYEKEE (reference sequence). This CDR3 is 15 amino acids long. Trimming removed 2 bases at V and 0 bases at J, with 6 bases between. The CDR3, as DNA: TGTGCCAGCAGCTTCTCGAGCTCCTATAATTCACCCCTCCACTTT. Translation gives CASSFSSSYNSPLHF.

The rearrangement uses TRBV5-1 and TRBJ2-1; D is possibly TRBD2 (7 bases). The CDR3 spans 15 residues. Per germline, CDR1 SGHRS and CDR2 YFSETQ. V was clipped by 4 bases and J by 2 bases, with 13 bases between them. The DNA for the CDR3 is TGCGCCAGCAGCGCTGAGGGGGGGCCCTACAATGAGCAGTTCTTC. This translates into CASSAEGGPYNEQFF.

CDR3 nucleotide sequence: TGCGCCAGCAGCTGGGGACTAGCGGACACCGGGGAGCTGTTTTTT. This encodes CASSWGLADTGELFF. This chain links TRBV5-1 with TRBJ2-2; 11 bases line up with TRBD2. Germline CDR1 reads SGHRS; CDR2 reads YFSETQ. The CDR3 spans 15 residues. Trimming cost V 3 bases and J 3 bases; bases outside gene matches: 1. Drawing the rest from reference TRBV5-1 and TRBJ2-2, the complete variable domain is KAGVTQTPRYLIKTRGQQVTLSCSPISGHRSVSWYQQTPGQGLQFLFEYFSETQRNKGNFPGRFSGRQFSNSRSEMNVSTLELGDSALYLCASSWGLADTGELFFGEGSRLTVL.

This clone has more than one count but fewer than ten. V is TRBV15 and J is TRBJ1-6, with 7 nucleotides matching TRBD1. Trimming at V came to 5 bases and at J to 9 bases, leaving 10 bases not matched to a gene. CDR1 and CDR2 (germline): LNHNV, YYDKDF (reference sequence). The CDR3 contains 15 residues. The CDR3 loop reads CATSPRDRDSSPLHF. The CDR3 region has the DNA TGTGCCACCAGCCCTCGGGACAGAGACAGTTCACCCCTCCACTTT.

This chain connects TRBV6-5 to TRBJ2-7, with TRBD2 matching over 10 bases. The CDR3 loop spans 14 amino acids. Germline assignment: CDR1 MNHEY and CDR2 SVGAGI. Trimming at V came to 8 bases and at J to 7 bases, leaving 11 bases not matched to a gene. The CDR3 nucleotides read TGTGCCAGCTCATTACTAGCGGGGTTTGGAGAGCAGTACTTC. Translation: CASSLLAGFGEQYF.

This chain joins TRBV27 and TRBJ2-6; 8 positions agree with TRBD1. V trimming: 4 bases; J trimming: 0 bases; junction bases outside the gene matches: 8. The CDR3 is 18 residues long. The germline gives CDR1 MNHEY, CDR2 SMNVEV (reference sequence). CDR3 sequence: CASSSDRGIFSGANVLTF. CDR3 bases: TGTGCCAGCAGTTCTGACAGGGGAATTTTCTCTGGGGCCAACGTCCTGACTTTC.

V usage is TRBV6-5 and J usage is TRBJ2-7; D gene uncertain. V was shortened by 7 bases and J by 3 bases, with 19 bases between the two germline ends. The CDR3 extends over 15 amino acids. CDR1 MNHEY and CDR2 SVGAGI come from the germline V gene. The CDR3 bases are TGTGCCAGCAAAGTTGGTGGGCAGACCCGCTACGAGCAGTACTTC. It encodes CASKVGGQTRYEQYF.

The chain links TRBV7-3 to TRBJ2-2; 11 bases are shared with TRBD1. CDR1 is SGHTA and CDR2 is FQGTGA in the germline V gene. The CDR3 has 16 amino acids. With V trimmed by 5 bases and J by 2 bases, 4 bases remained unmatched. CDR3 sequence: CASSPDRGQNTGELFF. The CDR3 DNA is TGTGCCAGCAGCCCGGACAGGGGGCAAAACACCGGGGAGCTGTTTTTT.

The J gene is TRBJ2-7, the V gene TRBV18; 10 nucleotides align to TRBD1. The CDR3 is 14 amino acids. In germline, CDR1 is KGHSH, CDR2 LQKENI. Trimming removed 3 bases from V and 6 bases from J; junction bases left unmatched: 5. The DNA of the CDR3 is TGTGCCAGCTCACCTCCCGGACAGGGGGGCGAGCAGTACTTC. Its protein is CASSPPGQGGEQYF.

This chain links TRBV9 with TRBJ2-1, with 10 positions matching TRBD1. The CDR3 extends over 14 amino acids. J gave up 9 bases and V 4 bases, and 7 bases lay outside the gene matches. From germline, CDR1 is SGDLS and CDR2 YYNGEE. The CDR3 nucleotides read TGTGCCAGCAGCCCTCGCGGACAGGGGGTTGAGCAGTTCTTC. This translates into CASSPRGQGVEQFF.

The V gene is TRBV14, the J gene TRBJ2-2, with 7 bases fitting TRBD2. J lost 7 bases, V lost 4 bases, and 9 bases had no gene match. CDR1 is SGHDN and CDR2 is FVKESK in the germline V gene. There are 15 residues in the CDR3. DNA for the CDR3: TGTGCCAGCAGCCCTCTACTAGCGAACGGCGGGGAGCTGTTTTTT. Protein product: CASSPLLANGGELFF.